Here is one T cell receptor (beta chain) with its context. These data come from a study of blood T cell repertoires in COVID-19. In the original workflow: Amplification from reference gene primers served as the basis for estimated nucleated cell counts. Sequenced by immunoSEQ multiplex PCR; TCRdb stores in-frame clones only, minus some. V and J calls and clone size are as listed in that table; D and trimming were resolved from the DNA. The repertoire holds 140,000 to 150,000 clones, 75% to 90% seen once, with approximately 3.5% in the top ten. V was pared by 7 bases and J by 1 base, with 12 bases between. Germline V gene lookup returns CDR1 SGHRS and CDR2 YFSETQ. The CDR3 is 14 residues long.

The sequence came from a man aged 65 to 85 who had recovered from COVID-19. The J gene is TRBJ2-1, the V gene TRBV5-1; TRBD1 is a possible D gene (5 bases). The sequenced material came from peripheral blood. CDR3 sequence (DNA): TGCGCCAGCCAGCTGCAGGGATCCTACAATGAGCAGTTCTTC. Its translation is CASQLQGSYNEQFF.